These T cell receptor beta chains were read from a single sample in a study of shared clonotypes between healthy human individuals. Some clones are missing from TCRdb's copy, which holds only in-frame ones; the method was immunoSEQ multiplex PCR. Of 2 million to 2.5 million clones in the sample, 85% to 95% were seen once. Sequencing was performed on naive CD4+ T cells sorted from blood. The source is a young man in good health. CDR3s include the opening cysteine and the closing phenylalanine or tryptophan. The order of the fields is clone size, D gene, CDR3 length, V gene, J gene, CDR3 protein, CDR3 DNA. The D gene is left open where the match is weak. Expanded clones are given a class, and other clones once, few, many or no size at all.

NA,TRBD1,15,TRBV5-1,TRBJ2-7,CASSPGTGGAYEQYF,TGCGCCAGCAGCCCTGGGACAGGAGGGGCCTACGAGCAGTACTTC
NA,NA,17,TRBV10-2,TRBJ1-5,CASSESRGAWGNQPQHF,TGCGCCAGCAGTGAGAGCCGGGGGGCTTGGGGCAATCAGCCCCAGCATTTT
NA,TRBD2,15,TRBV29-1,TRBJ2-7,CSVARSSGTIYEQYF,TGCAGCGTGGCCCGGAGTAGCGGGACTATTTACGAGCAGTACTTC
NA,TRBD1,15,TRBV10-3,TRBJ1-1,CAISPGQGMNTEAFF,TGTGCCATCAGTCCCGGACAGGGGATGAACACTGAAGCTTTCTTT
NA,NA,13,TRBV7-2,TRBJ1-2,CASSLGSGAGYTF,TGTGCCAGCAGCTTAGGGTCGGGGGCTGGCTACACCTTC
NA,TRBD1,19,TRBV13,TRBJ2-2,CASRKVTGWGDRDTGELFF,TGTGCCAGCAGGAAGGTGACCGGTTGGGGGGACAGGGACACCGGGGAGCTGTTTTTT
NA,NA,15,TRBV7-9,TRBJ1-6,CASSRERGDGSPLHF,TGTGCCAGCAGCCGAGAAAGGGGGGACGGTTCACCCCTCCACTTT
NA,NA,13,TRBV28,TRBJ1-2,CASSLRTPYGYTF,TGTGCCAGCAGTCTCCGGACACCCTATGGCTACACCTTC
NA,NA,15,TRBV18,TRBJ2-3,CASSLPGISTDTQYF,TGTGCCAGCTCACTCCCAGGGATAAGCACAGATACGCAGTATTTT
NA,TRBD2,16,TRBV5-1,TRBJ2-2,CASSLAGGREAGELFF,TGCGCCAGCAGCTTGGCCGGGGGGAGAGAAGCCGGGGAGCTGTTTTTT
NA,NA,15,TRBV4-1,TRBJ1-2,CASSQGGKANYGYTF,TGCGCCAGCAGCCAAGGGGGAAAGGCTAACTATGGCTACACCTTC
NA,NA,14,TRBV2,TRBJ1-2,CAREAPKRDYGYTF,TGTGCCAGGGAGGCCCCCAAGCGTGACTATGGCTACACCTTC
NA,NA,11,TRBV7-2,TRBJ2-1,CASSLAHEQFF,TGTGCCAGCAGCTTAGCACATGAGCAGTTCTTC
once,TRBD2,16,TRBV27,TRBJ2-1,CASSPLSGGAYNEQFF,TGTGCCAGCAGTCCGCTAAGCGGGGGGGCCTACAATGAGCAGTTCTTC
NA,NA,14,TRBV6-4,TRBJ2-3,CASSDMTGGGTQYF,TGTGCCAGCAGTGACATGACGGGTGGGGGTACGCAGTATTTT
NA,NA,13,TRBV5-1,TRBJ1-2,CASSRDKAGGYTF,TGCGCCAGCAGCCGGGACAAAGCAGGTGGCTACACCTTC
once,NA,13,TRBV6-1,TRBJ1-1,CASTRGSNTEAFF,TGTGCCAGCACCAGGGGTTCGAACACTGAAGCTTTCTTT
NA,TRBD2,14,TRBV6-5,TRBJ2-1,CASSHPGLAGRQFF,TGTGCCAGCAGTCACCCGGGACTAGCTGGAAGGCAGTTCTTC
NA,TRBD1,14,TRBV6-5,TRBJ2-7,CASSSIGQGGEQYF,TGTGCCAGCAGTTCAATCGGACAGGGCGGCGAGCAGTACTTC
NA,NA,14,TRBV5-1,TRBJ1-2,CASSSTLQGDGYTF,TGCGCCAGCAGCTCTACCCTTCAGGGAGATGGCTACACCTTC
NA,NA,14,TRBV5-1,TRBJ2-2,CASSFQGNTGELFF,TGCGCCAGCAGCTTCCAGGGGAACACCGGGGAGCTGTTTTTT
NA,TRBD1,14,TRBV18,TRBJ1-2,CASSPQQGAGGYTF,TGTGCCAGCTCACCGCAACAGGGGGCTGGTGGCTACACCTTC
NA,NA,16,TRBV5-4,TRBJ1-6,CASSLADGPYNSPLHF,TGTGCCAGCAGCTTGGCGGACGGGCCATATAATTCACCCCTCCACTTT
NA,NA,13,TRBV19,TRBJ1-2,CASSIGEHYGYTF,TGTGCCAGTAGTATCGGAGAACACTATGGCTACACCTTC
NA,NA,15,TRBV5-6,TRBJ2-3,CASSLGGMGLGTQYF,TGTGCCAGCAGCCTCGGCGGGATGGGACTTGGTACGCAGTATTTT
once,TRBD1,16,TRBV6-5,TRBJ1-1,CASSYSWTGMNTEAFF,TGTGCCAGCAGTTATTCTTGGACAGGGATGAACACTGAAGCTTTCTTT
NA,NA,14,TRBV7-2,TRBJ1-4,CASSPGPIDEKLFF,TGTGCCAGCAGCCCAGGCCCGATAGATGAAAAACTGTTTTTT
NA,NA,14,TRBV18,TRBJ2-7,CASSPPNGFYEQYF,TGTGCCAGCTCACCACCTAATGGGTTCTACGAGCAGTACTTC
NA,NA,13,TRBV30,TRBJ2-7,CAWKGSGPREQYF,TGTGCCTGGAAGGGGTCAGGGCCCAGGGAGCAGTACTTC
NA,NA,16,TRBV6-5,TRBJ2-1,CASSYGRGVSYNEQFF,TGTGCCAGCAGTTACGGCCGAGGGGTCTCCTACAATGAGCAGTTCTTC
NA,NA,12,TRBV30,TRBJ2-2,CAWGRNAGELFF,TGTGCCTGGGGTAGAAACGCCGGGGAGCTGTTTTTT
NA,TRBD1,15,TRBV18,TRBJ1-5,CASSSTDRGSQPQHF,TGTGCCAGCTCATCCACGGACAGGGGCAGTCAGCCCCAGCATTTT
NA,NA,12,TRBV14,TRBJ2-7,CASSQMSYEQYF,TGTGCCAGCAGTCAAATGTCCTACGAGCAGTACTTC
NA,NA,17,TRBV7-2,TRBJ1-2,CASSLDWVGQGMSGYTF,TGTGCCAGCAGCTTAGATTGGGTCGGTCAGGGGATGTCTGGCTACACCTTC
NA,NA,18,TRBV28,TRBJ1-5,CASRPEAARLGVNQPQHF,TGTGCCAGCAGGCCAGAGGCCGCGCGGTTGGGAGTAAATCAGCCCCAGCATTTT